This T cell receptor (beta chain) came from a study of T cell responses to AZD1222 COVID-19 vaccine. Method: immunoSEQ multiplex PCR; TCRdb's copy keeps in-frame clones and lacks some. Of about 110,000 clones detected, about nine tenths appear once; the ten largest clones hold 3% to 3.5%. With V trimmed by 2 bases and J by 8 bases, 7 bases remained unmatched. From germline, CDR1 is KGHSH and CDR2 LQKENI. The CDR3 is made up of 14 amino acids. The receptor's source is an adult in good health. V usage is TRBV18 and J usage is TRBJ1-2, with 8 bases lining up with TRBD1. This specimen was peripheral blood, taken on day 0 of MenACWY control vaccination. The CDR3 here is CASSPGQGAYGYTF. CDR3 nucleotide sequence: TGTGCCAGCTCACCAGGGCAGGGGGCTTACGGCTACACCTTC.